This record looks at one TCR beta chain sequence and its context. The junction had 14 bases not matched to a gene; V was cut back by 0 bases and J by 7 bases. Germline V gene sequence: CDR1 SGDLS, CDR2 YYNGEE. This CDR3 is 18 amino acids long. Original processing notes: Reference gene primers were amplified, and this amplification served to estimate nucleated cell counts. Clones were sequenced by immunoSEQ multiplex PCR, and TCRdb holds only the in-frame ones, with some missing. The D gene and trimming were derived from the DNA, and the V and J assignments and clone size from that table. The data hold about 140,000 clones, with 88% observed a single time. The data stem from a study of blood T cell repertoires in COVID-19. Background on the study: Researchers got acute and convalescent COVID-19 samples from the United States, Italy and Spain. From T cells, B-cell-depleted T cells, or PBMCs came the material, which was cDNA or gDNA.

The origin of this receptor is a woman in her 50s with acute or convalescent COVID-19. Sequenced: peripheral blood. The chain recombines TRBV9 with TRBJ2-1; 9 bases match TRBD2. CDR3 in DNA: TGTGCCAGCAGCGTAGAGCAAGGCGCGGGGGGGCCGGGGAATGAGCAGTTCTTC. Protein: CASSVEQGAGGPGNEQFF. Variable domain in full (rest from reference TRBV9 and TRBJ2-1): DSGVTQTPKHLITATGQRVTLRCSPRSGDLSVYWYQQSLDQGLQFLIQYYNGEERAKGNILERFSAQQFPDLHSELNLSSLELGDSALYFCASSVEQGAGGPGNEQFFGPGTRLTVL.